These 2 T cell receptor beta chains were sequenced from one sample in a study of shared clonotypes between healthy human individuals. Libraries were prepared by immunoSEQ multiplex PCR; TCRdb keeps only in-frame clonotypes and omits some of them. The sample includes under 1,100,000 clones, approximately 80% of them seen just once. The sequenced sample consisted of memory CD4+ T cells from PBMCs. Subset given: CD45RA-negative fraction. These receptors were collected from a young man in good health. Some clones in this sample may be carry-over from other donors' samples.

Turning to this clone: Other DNA sequences in this sample translate to the same CDR3. V and J are TRBV6-6 and TRBJ2-7; 9 bases match TRBD1. J gave up 4 bases and V 3 bases, and 7 bases lay outside the gene matches. The CDR3 is made up of 15 amino acids. CDR1 is MNHNY, CDR2 SVGAGI, per germline (reference sequence). The CDR3 sequence: CASSYSGQGPYEQYF. CDR3 nucleotides: TGTGCCAGCAGTTATTCGGGACAGGGCCCTTACGAGCAGTACTTC.

V usage is TRBV5-1 and J usage is TRBJ2-7; TRBD2 matches at 9 bases. The CDR3 spans 15 residues. The V gene end was trimmed by 5 bases and the J gene end by 3 bases; junction bases not matched to a gene: 9. Germline V gene sequence: CDR1 SGHRS, CDR2 YFSETQ. CDR3 residues: CASRLGASGIYEQYF. CDR3 coding DNA: TGCGCCAGCAGATTAGGGGCTAGCGGGATCTACGAGCAGTACTTC.